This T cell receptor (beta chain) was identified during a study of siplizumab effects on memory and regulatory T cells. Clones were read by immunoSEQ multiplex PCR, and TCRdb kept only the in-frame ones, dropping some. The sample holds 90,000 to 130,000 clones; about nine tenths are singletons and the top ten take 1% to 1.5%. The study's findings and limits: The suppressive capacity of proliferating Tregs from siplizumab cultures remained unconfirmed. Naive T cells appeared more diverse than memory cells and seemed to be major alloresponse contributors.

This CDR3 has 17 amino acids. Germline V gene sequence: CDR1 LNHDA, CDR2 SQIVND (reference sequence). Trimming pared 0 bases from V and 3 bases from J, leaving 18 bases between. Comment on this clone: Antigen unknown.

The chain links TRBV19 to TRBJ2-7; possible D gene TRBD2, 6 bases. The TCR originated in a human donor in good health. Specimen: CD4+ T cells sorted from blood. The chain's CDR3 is CASSIDYRGTSHYEQYF. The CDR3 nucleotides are TGTGCCAGTAGTATAGATTACCGAGGGACTTCACACTACGAGCAGTACTTC.